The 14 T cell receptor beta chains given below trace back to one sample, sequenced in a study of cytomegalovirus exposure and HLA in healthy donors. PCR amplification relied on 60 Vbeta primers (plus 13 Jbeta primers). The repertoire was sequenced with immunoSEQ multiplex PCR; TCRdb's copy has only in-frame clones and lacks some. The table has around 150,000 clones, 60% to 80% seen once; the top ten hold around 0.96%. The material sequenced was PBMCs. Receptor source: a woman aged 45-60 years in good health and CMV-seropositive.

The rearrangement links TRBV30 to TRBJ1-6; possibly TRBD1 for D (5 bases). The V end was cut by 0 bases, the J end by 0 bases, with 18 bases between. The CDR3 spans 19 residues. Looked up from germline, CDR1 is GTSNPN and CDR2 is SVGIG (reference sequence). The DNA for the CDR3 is TGTGCCTGGAGTGTACGCGGGGGTCTCGCGATCTCCTATAATTCACCCCTCCACTTT. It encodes CAWSVRGGLAISYNSPLHF.

The CDR3 coding sequence is TGTGCCAGCAGCGCGGGACCGAACTACGAGCAGTACTTC. The encoded protein is CASSAGPNYEQYF. V and J are TRBV7-6 and TRBJ2-7, with TRBD2 as a possible D gene (6 bases). The V gene's germline CDR1 is SGHVS and CDR2 FNYEAQ. The ends were cut back, 5 bases at V and 3 bases at J, with 11 bases in the middle. CDR3 length: 13 amino acids.

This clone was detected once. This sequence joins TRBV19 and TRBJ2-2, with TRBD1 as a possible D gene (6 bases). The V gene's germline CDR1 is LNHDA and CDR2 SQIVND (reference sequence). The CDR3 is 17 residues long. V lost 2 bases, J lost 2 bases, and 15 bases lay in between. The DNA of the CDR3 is TGTGCCAGTAGTATATCTTTGGTAGGGGGTAACACCGGGGAGCTGTTTTTT. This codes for CASSISLVGGNTGELFF.

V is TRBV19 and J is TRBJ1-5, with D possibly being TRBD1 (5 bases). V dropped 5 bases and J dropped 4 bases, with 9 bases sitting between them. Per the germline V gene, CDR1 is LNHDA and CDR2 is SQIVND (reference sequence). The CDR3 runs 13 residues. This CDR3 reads CASSADINQPQHF. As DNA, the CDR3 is TGTGCCAGTAGTGCGGACATTAATCAGCCCCAGCATTTT. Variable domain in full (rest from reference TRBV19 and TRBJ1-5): DGGITQSPKYLFRKEGQNVTLSCEQNLNHDAMYWYRQDPGQGLRLIYYSQIVNDFQKGDIAEGYSVSREKKESFPLTVTSAQKNPTAFYLCASSADINQPQHFGDGTRLSIL.

The DNA of the CDR3 is TGTGCCGTCGGGGGGACAGGGGAGTTCTTC. Residues: CAVGGTGEFF. This chain links TRBV19 with TRBJ2-1, with 10 bases aligning to TRBD1. CDR1 LNHDA and CDR2 SQIVND come from the germline V gene (reference sequence). The CDR3 contains 10 residues. The junction had 6 bases not matched to a gene; V was cut back by 11 bases and J by 14 bases.

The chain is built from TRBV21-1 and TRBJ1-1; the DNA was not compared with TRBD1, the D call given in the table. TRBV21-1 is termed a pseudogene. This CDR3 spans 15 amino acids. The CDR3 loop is CASNRQGNKSTEAFF. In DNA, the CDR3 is TGTGCCAGCAACCGGCAGGGGAATAAGAGCACTGAAGCTTTCTTT.

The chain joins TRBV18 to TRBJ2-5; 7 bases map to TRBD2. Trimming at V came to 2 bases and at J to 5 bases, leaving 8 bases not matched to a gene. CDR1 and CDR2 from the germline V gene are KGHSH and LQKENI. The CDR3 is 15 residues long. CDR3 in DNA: TGTGCCAGCTCACCAAGATCTAGCGGCGAGGAGACCCAGTACTTC. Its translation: CASSPRSSGEETQYF.

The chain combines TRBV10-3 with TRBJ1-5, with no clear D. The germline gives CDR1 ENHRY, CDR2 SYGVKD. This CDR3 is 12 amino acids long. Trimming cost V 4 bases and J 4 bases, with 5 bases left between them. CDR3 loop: CAISVTNQPQHF. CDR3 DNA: TGTGCCATCAGTGTGACAAATCAGCCCCAGCATTTT.

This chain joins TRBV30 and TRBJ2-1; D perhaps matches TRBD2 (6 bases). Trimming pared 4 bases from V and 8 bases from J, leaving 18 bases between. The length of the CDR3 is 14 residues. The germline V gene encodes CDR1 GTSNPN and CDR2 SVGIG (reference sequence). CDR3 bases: TGTGCCTGGACTACCGGGCTACCGGGGGATGAGCAGTTCTTC. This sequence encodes CAWTTGLPGDEQFF.

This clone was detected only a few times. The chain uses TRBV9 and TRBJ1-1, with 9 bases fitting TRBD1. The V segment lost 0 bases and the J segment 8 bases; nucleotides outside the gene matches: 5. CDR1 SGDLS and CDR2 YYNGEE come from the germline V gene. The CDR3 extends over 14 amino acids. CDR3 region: CASSVDPGQGEAFF. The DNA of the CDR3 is TGTGCCAGCAGCGTAGATCCAGGACAGGGGGAAGCTTTCTTT. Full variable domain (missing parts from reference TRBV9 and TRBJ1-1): DSGVTQTPKHLITATGQRVTLRCSPRSGDLSVYWYQQSLDQGLQFLIQYYNGEERAKGNILERFSAQQFPDLHSELNLSSLELGDSALYFCASSVDPGQGEAFFGQGTRLTVV.

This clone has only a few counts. This chain's CDR3 is CASSADSAQTQYF. The CDR3 DNA follows: TGTGCCAGCAGCGCGGACTCTGCTCAGACCCAGTACTTC. The gene calls are TRBV2 and TRBJ2-5; tentatively, D is TRBD2 (5 bases). V lost 6 bases to trimming and J lost 6 bases, with 14 bases between them. In germline, CDR1 is SNHLY, CDR2 FYNNEI. This CDR3 region has 13 residues.

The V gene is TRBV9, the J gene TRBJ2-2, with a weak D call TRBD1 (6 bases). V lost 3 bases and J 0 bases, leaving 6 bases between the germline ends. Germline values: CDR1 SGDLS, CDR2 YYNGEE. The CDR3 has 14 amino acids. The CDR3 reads CASSGTANTGELFF. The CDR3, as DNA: TGTGCCAGCAGCGGGACAGCGAACACCGGGGAGCTGTTTTTT.

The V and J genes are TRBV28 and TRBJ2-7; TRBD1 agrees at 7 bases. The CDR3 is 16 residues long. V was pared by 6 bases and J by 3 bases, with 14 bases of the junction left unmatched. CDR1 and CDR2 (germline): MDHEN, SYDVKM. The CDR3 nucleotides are TGTGCCAGCAGCCCCCCCATGACAGGGTTGGACTACGAGCAGTACTTC. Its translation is CASSPPMTGLDYEQYF.

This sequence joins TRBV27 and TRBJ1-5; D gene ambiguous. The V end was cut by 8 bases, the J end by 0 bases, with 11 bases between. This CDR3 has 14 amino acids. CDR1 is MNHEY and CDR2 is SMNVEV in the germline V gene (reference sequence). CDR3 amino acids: CASAPENSNQPQHF. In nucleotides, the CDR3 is TGTGCCAGCGCCCCCGAGAATAGCAATCAGCCCCAGCATTTT.